A single sample is the source of the 17 T cell receptor beta chains below, sequenced in a study of early T cells in non-severe SARS-CoV-2 infection. TCRdb itself ran the 5' RACE reads through MiXCR, one entry per CDR3 protein. The sample comprises about 80,000 distinct CDR3 sequences, 5% to 7% of which are singletons, and about 7.8% rests with the top ten. Sequencing was carried out using whole blood. Receptor source: an adult who was a healthcare worker with PCR-confirmed SARS-CoV-2 infection or an uninfected control (not recorded which).

This clonotype came up a few times. The junction differs from germline at one of its ends, possibly a read error. The CDR3 DNA reads TGTGCCAGCAGGGAAGGACTAGCGATCACCTACGAGCAGTACTTC. It is translated as CASREGLAITYEQYF. The rearrangement links TRBV2 to TRBJ2-7; 9 bases map to TRBD2. CDR1 and CDR2 (germline): SNHLY, FYNNEI. This CDR3 comprises 15 residues.

This clonotype occurred many times. The chain links TRBV2 to TRBJ2-5; D is unresolved. The CDR3 is 10 residues long. The V gene's germline CDR1 is SNHLY and CDR2 FYNNEI. The V and J ends lost 8 bases and 3 bases respectively, with 4 bases between them. The CDR3 region has the DNA TGTGCCAGCGCAGAAGAGACCCAGTACTTC. Amino acids: CASAEETQYF. Using reference TRBV2 and TRBJ2-5 for the parts outside the CDR3, the full variable domain is EPEVTQTPSHQVTQMGQEVILRCVPISNHLYFYWYRQILGQKVEFLVSFYNNEISEKSEIFDDQFSVERPDGSNFTLKIRSTKLEDSAMYFCASAEETQYFGPGTRLLVL.

The sample holds a few counts of this clonotype. The chain carries TRBV6-2 or TRBV6-3 and TRBJ2-1; D ambiguous. Deletions cut 5 bases from V and 7 bases from J, with 9 bases between. Germline V gene sequence: CDR1 MNHEY, CDR2 SVGEGT. This CDR3 contains 12 residues. CDR3 in amino acids: CASSATSNEQFF. Written as DNA, the CDR3 is TGTGCCAGCAGTGCGACCAGTAATGAGCAGTTCTTC.

In this sample, this clonotype turned up many times. This chain joins TRBV29-1 and TRBJ2-4; D might be TRBD1 or TRBD2, each matching 6 bases. Germline-derived CDR1 and CDR2 are SQVTM and ANQGSEA. Trimming cost V 4 bases and J 8 bases, with 12 bases left between them. The CDR3 is 12 residues long. The CDR3 region has the DNA TGCAGCGTTGTGGAGGGGGTGGACATTCAGTACTTC. Encoded protein: CSVVEGVDIQYF.

This clonotype showed up many times. The chain joins TRBV27 to TRBJ1-1; 10 bases are shared with TRBD1. The CDR3 runs to 15 residues. Per the germline V gene, CDR1 is MNHEY and CDR2 is SMNVEV (reference sequence). The junction had 5 bases not matched to a gene; V was cut back by 6 bases and J by 1 base. The CDR3 spells CASRTGGLANTEAFF. The CDR3 DNA follows: TGTGCCAGCAGGACAGGGGGCCTCGCGAACACTGAAGCTTTCTTT.

Many counts were recorded for this clonotype. This chain joins TRBV29-1 and TRBJ1-5; 8 bases map to TRBD1. Germline lookup yields CDR1 SQVTM and CDR2 ANQGSEA. This CDR3 is built from 12 residues. V lost 4 bases and J lost 9; bases outside the gene matches: 5. CDR3 DNA: TGCAGCGTTGGGACAGGGAGGATGCCCCAGCATTTT. This sequence encodes CSVGTGRMPQHF.

This clonotype was detected many times. The J gene is TRBJ1-2, the V gene TRBV20-1; the match to TRBD1 covers 7 bases. With 4 bases clipped from V and 4 bases from J, the junction kept 9 bases outside the gene matches. This CDR3 region has 14 residues. In germline, CDR1 is DFQATT, CDR2 SNEGSKA (reference sequence). DNA for the CDR3: TGCAGTGCTAAAGGAGGGGGCGCGGGCTATGGCTACACCTTC. As protein: CSAKGGGAGYGYTF.

This clonotype was seen repeatedly, ten times or more. The chain joins TRBV28 to TRBJ1-4, with D possibly matching TRBD1 (6 bases). V lost 5 bases to trimming and J lost 8 bases, with 18 bases between them. From germline, CDR1 is MDHEN and CDR2 SYDVKM. CDR3 length: 15 amino acids. The CDR3 nucleotides are TGTGCCAGCAGTACCTGGGACACGTCTTGGGAAAAACTGTTTTTT. Translated, it gives CASSTWDTSWEKLFF.

This clonotype has at least ten counts. The chain joins TRBV6-6 to TRBJ1-1, with D hard to call. V lost 4 bases and J 1 base, leaving 7 bases between the germline ends. Looked up from germline, CDR1 is MNHNY and CDR2 is SVGAGI (reference sequence). The CDR3 consists of 13 residues. The CDR3 spells CASSWEGNTEAFF. In nucleotides, the CDR3 is TGTGCCAGCAGTTGGGAGGGGAACACTGAAGCTTTCTTT.

This clonotype was counted between two and nine times. The V gene is TRBV9, the J gene TRBJ1-3, with D perhaps TRBD1 (5 bases). Trimming pared 4 bases from V and 0 bases from J, leaving 11 bases between. The germline gives CDR1 SGDLS, CDR2 YYNGEE. The CDR3 covers 15 residues. The CDR3 nucleotides read TGTGCCAGCAGCCCTACAGGCCACTCTGGAAACACCATATATTTT. This translates into CASSPTGHSGNTIYF.

CDR3 protein: CASSDDGSPDTQYF. The CDR3, as DNA: TGTGCCAGCAGTGACGACGGGAGTCCAGATACGCAGTATTTT. The rearrangement joins TRBV6-6 to TRBJ2-3; maybe TRBD2 (6 bases). This CDR3 region has 14 residues. Germline CDR1 reads MNHNY; CDR2 reads SVGAGI (reference sequence). V lost 5 bases and J 4 bases, leaving 13 bases between the germline ends.

At least ten counts were recorded for this clonotype. This sequence joins TRBV20-1 and TRBJ2-3; 10 nucleotides align to TRBD2. The CDR3 is made up of 18 amino acids. CDR1 and CDR2 (germline): DFQATT, SNEGSKA (reference sequence). The J segment lost 2 bases and the V segment lost 2 bases, leaving 13 bases of the junction unmatched. DNA for the CDR3: TGCAGTGCTAGAAACCCGAGAGCGGGAGGGATCATCACAGATACGCAGTATTTT. Translation: CSARNPRAGGIITDTQYF.

This clonotype was seen many times. J is TRBJ2-1 and V is TRBV20-1; D unresolved. V lost 0 bases, J lost 4 bases, and 13 bases lay in between. The CDR3 is 15 residues long. Germline assignment: CDR1 DFQATT and CDR2 SNEGSKA (reference sequence). In nucleotides, the CDR3 is TGCAGTGCTAGAGATAAGGAGACGGATTACAATGAGCAGTTCTTC. Protein sequence: CSARDKETDYNEQFF.

The V and J genes are TRBV27 and TRBJ2-7; D unclear. Trimming took off 6 bases at V and 4 bases at J, with 10 bases between the two ends. CDR3 length: 12 residues. The germline V gene encodes CDR1 MNHEY and CDR2 SMNVEV (reference sequence). The CDR3 protein is CASSPTPYEQYF. As DNA, the CDR3 is TGTGCCAGCAGCCCAACCCCTTACGAGCAGTACTTC.

This clonotype was picked up many times. The chain couples TRBV9 to TRBJ2-1; 10 nucleotides align to TRBD1. Germline loops: CDR1 SGDLS, CDR2 YYNGEE. The CDR3 spans 16 residues. V lost 4 bases to trimming and J lost 9 bases; unmatched junction nucleotides: 13. CDR3 coding DNA: TGTGCCAGCAGCAAGGGAGGGGAGACAGGGGGCGGTGAGCAGTTCTTC. Translation gives CASSKGGETGGGEQFF.

This clonotype has only a few counts. The chain has TRBV2 and TRBJ2-7, with a tentative D call TRBD1 (6 bases). This CDR3 is 16 amino acids long. In germline, CDR1 is SNHLY, CDR2 FYNNEI. V lost 1 base, J lost 6 bases, and 19 bases lay in between. CDR3 coding DNA: TGTGCCAGCAGTGAAGGGACAGTTGGGAATCAGGCCGAGCAGTACTTC. Translated, it gives CASSEGTVGNQAEQYF.

This clonotype occurred many times. The chain recombines TRBV20-1 with TRBJ1-1; 8 bases fit TRBD1. Germline assignment: CDR1 DFQATT and CDR2 SNEGSKA (reference sequence). This CDR3 region has 14 residues. The V gene end was trimmed by 6 bases and the J gene end by 3 bases; junction bases not matched to a gene: 9. The CDR3 sequence is CSARLRGQDTEAFF. CDR3 nucleotide sequence: TGCAGTGCCAGACTCAGGGGGCAGGACACTGAAGCTTTCTTT.